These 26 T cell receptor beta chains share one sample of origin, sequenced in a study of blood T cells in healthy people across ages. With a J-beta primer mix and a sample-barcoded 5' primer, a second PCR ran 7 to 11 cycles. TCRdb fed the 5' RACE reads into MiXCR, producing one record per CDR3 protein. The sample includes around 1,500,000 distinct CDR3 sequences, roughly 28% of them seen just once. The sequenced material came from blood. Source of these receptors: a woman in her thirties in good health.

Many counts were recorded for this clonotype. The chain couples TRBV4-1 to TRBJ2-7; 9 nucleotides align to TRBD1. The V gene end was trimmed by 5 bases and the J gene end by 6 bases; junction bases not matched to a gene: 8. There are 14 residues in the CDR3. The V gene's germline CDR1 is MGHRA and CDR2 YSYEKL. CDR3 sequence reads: CASSEAGQGSEQYF. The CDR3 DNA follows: TGCGCCAGCAGCGAAGCCGGACAGGGGTCCGAGCAGTACTTC.

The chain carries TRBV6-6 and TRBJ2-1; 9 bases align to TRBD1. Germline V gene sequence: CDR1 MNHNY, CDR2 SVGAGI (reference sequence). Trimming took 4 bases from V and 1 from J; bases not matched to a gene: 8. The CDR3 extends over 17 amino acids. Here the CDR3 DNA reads TGTGCCAGCAGTTTCCCGATGACAGGGGGGTCCTACAATGAGCAGTTCTTC. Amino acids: CASSFPMTGGSYNEQFF.

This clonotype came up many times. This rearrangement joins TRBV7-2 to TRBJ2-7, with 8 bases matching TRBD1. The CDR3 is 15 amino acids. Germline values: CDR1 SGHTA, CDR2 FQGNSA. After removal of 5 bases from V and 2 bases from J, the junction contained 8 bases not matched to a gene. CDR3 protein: CASSPEGDRPYEQYF. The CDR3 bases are TGTGCCAGCAGCCCGGAGGGGGACAGGCCCTACGAGCAGTACTTC.

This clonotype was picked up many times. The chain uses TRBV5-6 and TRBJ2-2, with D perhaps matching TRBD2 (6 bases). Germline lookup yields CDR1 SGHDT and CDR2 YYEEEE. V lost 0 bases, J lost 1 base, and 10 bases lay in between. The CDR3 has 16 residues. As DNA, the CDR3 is TGTGCCAGCAGCTTGGTGGCGGGGCTGAACACCGGGGAGCTGTTTTTT. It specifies CASSLVAGLNTGELFF.

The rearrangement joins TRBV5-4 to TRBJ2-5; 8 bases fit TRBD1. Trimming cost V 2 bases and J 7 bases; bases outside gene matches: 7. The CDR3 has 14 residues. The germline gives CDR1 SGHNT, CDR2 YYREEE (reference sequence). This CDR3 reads CASSFGGTGGTQYF. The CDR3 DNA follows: TGTGCCAGCAGCTTTGGCGGGACAGGCGGGACCCAGTACTTC.

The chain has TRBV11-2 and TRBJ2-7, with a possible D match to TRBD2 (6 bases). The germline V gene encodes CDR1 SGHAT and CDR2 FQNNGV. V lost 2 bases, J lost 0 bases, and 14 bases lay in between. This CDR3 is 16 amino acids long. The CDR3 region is CASSLLGGGISYEQYF. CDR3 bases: TGTGCCAGCAGCTTATTGGGAGGCGGTATCTCCTACGAGCAGTACTTC. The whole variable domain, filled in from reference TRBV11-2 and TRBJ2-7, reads EAGVAQSPRYKIIEKRQSVAFWCNPISGHATLYWYQQILGQGPKLLIQFQNNGVVDDSQLPKDRFSAERLKGVDSTLKIQPAKLEDSAVYLCASSLLGGGISYEQYFGPGTRLTVT.

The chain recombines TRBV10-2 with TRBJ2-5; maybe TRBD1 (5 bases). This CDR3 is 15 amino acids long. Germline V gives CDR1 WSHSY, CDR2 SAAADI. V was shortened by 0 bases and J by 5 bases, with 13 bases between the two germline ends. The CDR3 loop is CASSESAGRTETQYF. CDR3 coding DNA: TGCGCCAGCAGTGAGTCGGCAGGGCGCACGGAGACCCAGTACTTC.

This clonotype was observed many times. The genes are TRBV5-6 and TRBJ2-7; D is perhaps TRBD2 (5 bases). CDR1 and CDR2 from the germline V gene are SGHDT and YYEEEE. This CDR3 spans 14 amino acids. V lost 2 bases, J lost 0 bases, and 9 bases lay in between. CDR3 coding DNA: TGTGCCAGCAGCTTAGCGGAAATCTCCTACGAGCAGTACTTC. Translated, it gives CASSLAEISYEQYF.

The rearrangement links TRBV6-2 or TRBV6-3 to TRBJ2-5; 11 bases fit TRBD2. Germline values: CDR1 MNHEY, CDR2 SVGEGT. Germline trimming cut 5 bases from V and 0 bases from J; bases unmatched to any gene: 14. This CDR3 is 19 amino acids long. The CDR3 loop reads CASSSRGLAELSYQETQYF. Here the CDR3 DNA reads TGTGCCAGCAGTAGCCGGGGACTAGCGGAGCTCTCGTACCAAGAGACCCAGTACTTC.

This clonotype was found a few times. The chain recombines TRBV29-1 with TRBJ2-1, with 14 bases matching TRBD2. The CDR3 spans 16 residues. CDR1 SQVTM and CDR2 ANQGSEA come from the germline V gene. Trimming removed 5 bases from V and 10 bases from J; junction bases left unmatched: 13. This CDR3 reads CSVKNPGLAGGVEQFF. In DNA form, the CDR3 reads TGCAGCGTTAAGAATCCCGGACTAGCGGGAGGCGTAGAGCAGTTCTTC.

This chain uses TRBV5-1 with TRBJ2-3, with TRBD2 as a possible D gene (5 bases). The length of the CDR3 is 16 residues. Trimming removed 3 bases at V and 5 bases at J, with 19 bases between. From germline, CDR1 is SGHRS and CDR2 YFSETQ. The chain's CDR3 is CASSWIAGPSGDTQYF. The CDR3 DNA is TGCGCCAGCAGCTGGATTGCGGGCCCATCGGGAGATACGCAGTATTTT.

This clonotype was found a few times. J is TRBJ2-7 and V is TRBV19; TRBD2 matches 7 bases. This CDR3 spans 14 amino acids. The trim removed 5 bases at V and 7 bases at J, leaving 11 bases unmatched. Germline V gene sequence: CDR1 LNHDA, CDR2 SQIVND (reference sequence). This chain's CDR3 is CASSFAGVSREQYF. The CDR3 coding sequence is TGTGCCAGTAGTTTCGCGGGAGTGTCCCGGGAGCAGTACTTC.

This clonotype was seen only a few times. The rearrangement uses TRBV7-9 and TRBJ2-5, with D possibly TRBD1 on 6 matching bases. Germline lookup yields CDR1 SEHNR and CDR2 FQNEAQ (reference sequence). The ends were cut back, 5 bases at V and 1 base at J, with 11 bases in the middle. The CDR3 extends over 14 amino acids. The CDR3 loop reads CASSRTAAQETQYF. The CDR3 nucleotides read TGTGCCAGCAGCAGGACAGCTGCCCAAGAGACCCAGTACTTC.

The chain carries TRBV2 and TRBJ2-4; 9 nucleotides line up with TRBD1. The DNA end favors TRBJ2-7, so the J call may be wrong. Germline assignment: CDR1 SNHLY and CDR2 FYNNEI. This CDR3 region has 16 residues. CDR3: CASSEGPGTGNYEQYF. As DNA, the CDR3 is TGTGCCAGCAGTGAAGGTCCCGGGACAGGGAACTACGAGCAGTACTTC.

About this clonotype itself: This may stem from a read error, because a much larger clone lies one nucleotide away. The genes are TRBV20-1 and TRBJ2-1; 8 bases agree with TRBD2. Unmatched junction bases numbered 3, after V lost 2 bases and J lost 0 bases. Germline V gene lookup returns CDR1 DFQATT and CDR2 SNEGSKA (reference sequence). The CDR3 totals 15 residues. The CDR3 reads CSARPSGFSYNEQFF. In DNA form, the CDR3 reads TGCAGTGCTAGACCTAGCGGGTTCTCCTACAATGAGCAGTTCTTC.

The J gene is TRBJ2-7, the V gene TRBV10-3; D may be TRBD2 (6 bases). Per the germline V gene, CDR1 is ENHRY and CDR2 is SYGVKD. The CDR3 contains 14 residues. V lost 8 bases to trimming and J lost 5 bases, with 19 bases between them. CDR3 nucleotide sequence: TGTGCCATCGCAACGGCGGGAAATTGCGACGAGCAGTACTTC. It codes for CAIATAGNCDEQYF.

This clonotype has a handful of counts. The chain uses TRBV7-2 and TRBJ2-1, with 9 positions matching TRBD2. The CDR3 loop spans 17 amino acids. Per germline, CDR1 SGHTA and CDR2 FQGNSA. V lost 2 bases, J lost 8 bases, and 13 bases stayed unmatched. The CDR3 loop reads CASSLFQREEGFDEQFF. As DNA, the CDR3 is TGTGCCAGCAGCTTATTTCAGCGGGAGGAAGGTTTCGATGAGCAGTTCTTC.

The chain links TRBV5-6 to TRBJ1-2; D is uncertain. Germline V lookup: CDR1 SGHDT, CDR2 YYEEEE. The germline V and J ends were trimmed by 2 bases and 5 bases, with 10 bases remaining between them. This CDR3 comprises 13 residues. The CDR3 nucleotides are TGTGCCAGCAGCTTCGGATCGGCTTATGGCTACACCTTC. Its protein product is CASSFGSAYGYTF.

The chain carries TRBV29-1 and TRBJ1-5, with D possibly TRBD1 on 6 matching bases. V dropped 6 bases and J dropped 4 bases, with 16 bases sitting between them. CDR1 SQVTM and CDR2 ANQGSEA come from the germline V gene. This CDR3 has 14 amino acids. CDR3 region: CSVLTGSSNQPQHF. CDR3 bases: TGCAGCGTCCTAACAGGGTCTTCTAATCAGCCCCAGCATTTT.

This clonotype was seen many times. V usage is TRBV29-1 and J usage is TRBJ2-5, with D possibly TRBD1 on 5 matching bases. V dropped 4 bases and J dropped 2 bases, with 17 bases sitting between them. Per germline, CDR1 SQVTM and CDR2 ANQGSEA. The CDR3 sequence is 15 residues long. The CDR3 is CSVGFDSLGQETQYF. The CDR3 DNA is TGCAGCGTTGGGTTCGACAGTCTGGGGCAAGAGACCCAGTACTTC.

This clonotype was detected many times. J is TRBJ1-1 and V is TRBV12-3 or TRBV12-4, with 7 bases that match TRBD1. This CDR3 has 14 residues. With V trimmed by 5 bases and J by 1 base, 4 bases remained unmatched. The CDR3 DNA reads TGTGCCAGCAGTGCGGGACAGAGGAACACTGAAGCTTTCTTT. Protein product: CASSAGQRNTEAFF.

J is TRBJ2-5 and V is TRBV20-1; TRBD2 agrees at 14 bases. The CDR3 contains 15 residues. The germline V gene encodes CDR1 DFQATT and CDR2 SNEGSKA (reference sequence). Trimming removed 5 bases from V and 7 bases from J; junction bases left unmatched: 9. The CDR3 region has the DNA TGCAGTGCTCGGGGACTAGCGGGAGAGAGCGTGACCCAGTACTTC. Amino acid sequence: CSARGLAGESVTQYF.

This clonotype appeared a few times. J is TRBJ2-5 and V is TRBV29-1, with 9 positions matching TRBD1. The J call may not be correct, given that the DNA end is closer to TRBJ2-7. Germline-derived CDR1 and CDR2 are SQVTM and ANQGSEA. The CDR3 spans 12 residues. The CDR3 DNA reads TGCAGCGTTGGGGACAGGGCCGGCGAGCAGTACTTC. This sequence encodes CSVGDRAGEQYF.

The CDR3 nucleotides read TGTGCCAGCAGTTCCCACAGGGAGGGAAATGAGCAGTTCTTC. This sequence encodes CASSSHREGNEQFF. The chain has TRBV12-3 or TRBV12-4 and TRBJ2-1; tentatively, D is TRBD2 (7 bases). Trimming removed 4 bases from V and 7 bases from J, with 14 bases in between. The CDR3 has 14 residues.

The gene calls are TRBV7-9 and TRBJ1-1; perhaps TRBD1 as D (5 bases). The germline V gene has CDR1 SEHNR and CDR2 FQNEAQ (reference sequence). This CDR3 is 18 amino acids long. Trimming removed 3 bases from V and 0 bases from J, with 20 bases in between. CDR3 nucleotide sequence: TGTGCCAGCAGCTTTTTCAGACAGTCCGGTGACATGAACACTGAAGCTTTCTTT. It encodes CASSFFRQSGDMNTEAFF. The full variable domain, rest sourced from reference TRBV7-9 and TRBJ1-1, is DTGVSQNPRHKITKRGQNVTFRCDPISEHNRLYWYRQTLGQGPEFLTYFQNEAQLEKSRLLSDRFSAERPKGSFSTLEIQRTEQGDSAMYLCASSFFRQSGDMNTEAFFGQGTRLTVV.

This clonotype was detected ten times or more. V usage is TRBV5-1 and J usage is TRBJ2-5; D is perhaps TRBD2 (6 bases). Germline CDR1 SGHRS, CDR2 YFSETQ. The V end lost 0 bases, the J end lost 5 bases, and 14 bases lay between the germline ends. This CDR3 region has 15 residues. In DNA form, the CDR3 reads TGCGCCAGCAGCTTGGAAGTTGGGGCGGGGGAGACCCAGTACTTC. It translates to CASSLEVGAGETQYF. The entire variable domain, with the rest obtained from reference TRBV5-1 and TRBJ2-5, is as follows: KAGVTQTPRYLIKTRGQQVTLSCSPISGHRSVSWYQQTPGQGLQFLFEYFSETQRNKGNFPGRFSGRQFSNSRSEMNVSTLELGDSALYLCASSLEVGAGETQYFGPGTRLLVL.